This TCR beta chain was profiled in a study of human T cells and chemical hapten exposure. The wider study: A roughly 2 cm by roughly 2 cm inner upper arm patch received 2% DPC for sensitization. Patch tests applied 0.01% DPC to the upper back and were scored after 6 days.

MiXCR, run by TCRdb on the RACE reads, gives a single entry per CDR3 protein. The data contain nearly 110,000 distinct CDR3 sequences, around 10% of them singletons. Time point: pre-sensitization, week 0. The treatment is: therapeutic diphenylcyclopropenone sensitization with weekly scalp DPC. Per germline, CDR1 SNHLY and CDR2 FYNNEI. V shed 2 bases and J 5 bases; nucleotides not matched to a gene: 7. CDR3 length: 15 residues. This TCR was sampled from a woman aged 50 to 65 with alopecia areata. Some clones in this sample may be carry-over from other donors' samples. The chain is built from TRBV2 and TRBJ2-5; 8 bases match TRBD1. Sample: whole blood, taken in connection with sensitization to the hapten diphenylcyclopropenone (DPC). The CDR3 sequence: CASSERRGHTETQYF. The DNA for the CDR3 is TGTGCCAGCAGTGAACGCAGGGGGCATACCGAGACCCAGTACTTC.